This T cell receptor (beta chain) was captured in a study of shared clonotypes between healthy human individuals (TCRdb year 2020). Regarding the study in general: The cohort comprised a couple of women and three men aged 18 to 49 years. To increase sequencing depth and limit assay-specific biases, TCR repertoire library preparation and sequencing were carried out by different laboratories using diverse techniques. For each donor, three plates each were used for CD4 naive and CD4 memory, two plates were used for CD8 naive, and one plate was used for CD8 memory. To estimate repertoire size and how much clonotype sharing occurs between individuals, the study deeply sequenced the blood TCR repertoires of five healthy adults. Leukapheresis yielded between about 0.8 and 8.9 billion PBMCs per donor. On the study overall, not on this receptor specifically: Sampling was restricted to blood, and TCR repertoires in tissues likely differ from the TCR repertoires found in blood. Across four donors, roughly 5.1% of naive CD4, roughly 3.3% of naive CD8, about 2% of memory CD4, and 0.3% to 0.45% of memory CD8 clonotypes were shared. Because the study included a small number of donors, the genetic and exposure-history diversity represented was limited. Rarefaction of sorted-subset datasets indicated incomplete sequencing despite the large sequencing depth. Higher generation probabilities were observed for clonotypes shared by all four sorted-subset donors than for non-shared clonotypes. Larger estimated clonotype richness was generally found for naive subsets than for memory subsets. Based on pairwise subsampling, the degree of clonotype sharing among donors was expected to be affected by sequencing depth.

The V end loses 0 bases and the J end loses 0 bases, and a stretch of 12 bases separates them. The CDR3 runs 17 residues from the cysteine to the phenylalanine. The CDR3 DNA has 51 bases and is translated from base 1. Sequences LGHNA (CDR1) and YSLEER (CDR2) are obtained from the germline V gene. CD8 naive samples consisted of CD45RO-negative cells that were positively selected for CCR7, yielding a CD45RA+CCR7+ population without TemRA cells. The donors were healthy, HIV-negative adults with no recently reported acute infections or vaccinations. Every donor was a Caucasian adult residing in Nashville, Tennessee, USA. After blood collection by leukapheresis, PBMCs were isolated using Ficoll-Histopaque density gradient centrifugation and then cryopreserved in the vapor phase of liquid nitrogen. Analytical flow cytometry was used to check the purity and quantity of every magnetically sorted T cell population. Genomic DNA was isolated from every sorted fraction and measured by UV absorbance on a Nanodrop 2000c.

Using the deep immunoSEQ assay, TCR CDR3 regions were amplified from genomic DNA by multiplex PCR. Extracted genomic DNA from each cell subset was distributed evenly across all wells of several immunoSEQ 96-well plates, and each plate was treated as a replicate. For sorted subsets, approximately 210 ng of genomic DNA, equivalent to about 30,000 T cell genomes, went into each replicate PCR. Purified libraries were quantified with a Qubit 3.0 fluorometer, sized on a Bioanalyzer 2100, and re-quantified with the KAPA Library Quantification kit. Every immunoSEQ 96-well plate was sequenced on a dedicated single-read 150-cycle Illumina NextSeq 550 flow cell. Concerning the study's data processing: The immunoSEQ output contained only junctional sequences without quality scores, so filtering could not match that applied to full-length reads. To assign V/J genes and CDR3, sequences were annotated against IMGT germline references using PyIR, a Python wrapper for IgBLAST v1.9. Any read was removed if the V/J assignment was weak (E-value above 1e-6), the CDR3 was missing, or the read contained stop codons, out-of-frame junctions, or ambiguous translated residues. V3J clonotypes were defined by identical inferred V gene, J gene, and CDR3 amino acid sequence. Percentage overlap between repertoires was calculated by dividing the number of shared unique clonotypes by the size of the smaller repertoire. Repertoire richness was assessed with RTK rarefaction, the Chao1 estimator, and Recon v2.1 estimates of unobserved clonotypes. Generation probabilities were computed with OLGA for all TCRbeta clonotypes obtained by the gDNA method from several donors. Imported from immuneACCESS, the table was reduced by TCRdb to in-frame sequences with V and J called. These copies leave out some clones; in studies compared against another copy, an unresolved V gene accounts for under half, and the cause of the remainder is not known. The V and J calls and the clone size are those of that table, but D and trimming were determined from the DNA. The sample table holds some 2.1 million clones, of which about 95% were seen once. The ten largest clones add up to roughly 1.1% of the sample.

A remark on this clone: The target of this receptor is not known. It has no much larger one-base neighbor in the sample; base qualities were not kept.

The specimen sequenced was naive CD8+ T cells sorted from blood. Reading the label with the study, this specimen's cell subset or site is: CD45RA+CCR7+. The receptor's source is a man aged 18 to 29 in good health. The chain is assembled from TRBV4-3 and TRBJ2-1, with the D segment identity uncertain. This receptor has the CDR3 CASSQDRSASSYNEQFF. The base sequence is TGCGCCAGCAGCCAAGATCGGAGCGCCAGCTCCTACAATGAGCAGTTCTTC.